This T cell receptor beta chain was retrieved from a study of T cells in Graves' hyperthyroidism and ophthalmopathy (dated by TCRdb to between 2018 and 2021). For the wider study: Peripheral blood was sampled at the time of initial diagnosis, prior to any treatment. In roughly six Graves' hyperthyroidism patients, the study also compared T-cell repertoires from thyroid tissue with T-cell repertoires from blood. The 100 discovery patients were randomly split 7:3 into training and test sets. A discovery cohort of roughly 100 patients, roughly 45 with Graves' ophthalmopathy and about 60 with stable Graves' hyperthyroidism, was used to find distinguishing TCR V-J signatures. An independent validation cohort of under 20 hyperthyroidism patients and 17 patients who later progressed to ophthalmopathy tested prospective prediction of ophthalmopathy. After blood sampling, hyperthyroidism patients were treated with methimazole at a starting dose of 30 mg daily, and ophthalmopathy patients were treated with high-dose intravenous methylprednisolone. According to the paper, TCR Vbeta CDR3 sequencing was carried out on over 130 peripheral blood samples, which came from more than 40 ophthalmopathy, 75 or so hyperthyroidism and roughly 17 progressor patients.

The TCR beta CDR3 regions were amplified from the RNA transcripts. The first round of RT-PCR for the TCR CDR3 was performed with the HTBI primer set and the Qiagen OneStep RT-PCR kit. Libraries were constructed in a second round of multiplex PCR, after which size selection and purification were carried out. Libraries were sequenced paired-end with 100 bp reads on an Illumina HiSeq2000. As for the original processing: SOAPnuke was used to process the raw data, removing reads that contained adapters or uncalled bases, had a mean Phred below 15, or lacked an exact match to the constant primer or identifier. High-quality paired reads were merged with COPE v1.2.5, and unique nucleotide sequences were defined as clonotypes. MiTCR v1.1 was used to align the clonotypes against IMGT TRBV, TRBD and TRBJ reference segments. Only V-J combinations with frequency above 0.0001, covering 99.2% of repertoires, were analysed. A TCS score was defined as the ratio between F50 (clonal expansion) and ExV (chaos), using BLOSUM62-based TCRdist between CDR3 peptides within each V-J. Welch's t-statistics and random forest reduced around 550 V-J features to roughly 13, which were used in a naive Bayes classifier (R e1071). The raw public reads went through TCRdb reprocessing: fastp at Q25, MiXCR clone calling, in-frame beta chains kept. For every CDR3 protein sequence, its rows merge into one entry that carries the most common genes and DNA. The V and J calls, along with clone size, are taken from TCRdb and not from the paper's own processing. Across this sample there are 450,000 to 600,000 distinct CDR3 sequences, with 20% seen only once. The ten largest account for 47% of the sample.

Inclusive of the bounding cysteine and phenylalanine, the CDR3 is 16 residues long. Only the CDR3 DNA is retained, 48 bases long and in frame from the first base. V ends up 6 bases short and J 2 bases short, with an unmatched junction base count of 15. The germline V gene (reference sequence) specifies DFQATT as CDR1 and SNEGSKA as CDR2. This clonotype appeared many times. The antigen it recognizes is unknown. No clone much larger than this one lies a single base away; base qualities are absent. The full study reports these points: Sample size was not statistically predetermined, and blinding of investigators to group allocation was not performed. In validation, the model predicted progression to ophthalmopathy a median of roughly six months before onset, with over 60% sensitivity and roughly 73% specificity. Blood samples also contained most of the expanded thyroid clonotypes (frequency above 0.001), which suggests that blood repertoires may reflect thyroid immune responses. A 13 V-J signature model separated ophthalmopathy from stable hyperthyroidism, with roughly 88% sensitivity and about 81% specificity in cross-validation and 80%/75% in testing.

Moderately to severely active disease, a Clinical Activity Score of at least 3, a NOSPECS grade of at least 4, and a duration under 3 months were present in ophthalmopathy patients. The study excluded patients with uncontrolled infections, other autoimmune diseases, pregnancy or lactation. Diagnoses were based on clinical symptoms, serum thyroxine and TRAb, thyroid ultrasound and orbital computed tomography. PBMCs were separated from around 9.1 ml of fresh peripheral blood using Ficoll-Paque density gradient centrifugation. Total RNA was extracted with Trizol reagent, and quality was checked on an Agilent 2100 Bioanalyzer.

The sequencing input was blood. This sequence originates from a man aged 35 to 55 with Graves' ophthalmopathy. Here the chain combines TRBV20-1 and TRBJ2-5, and 7 bases in between align with TRBD2. The DNA sequence reads TGCAGTGCCACCCGGCGGGGCGGGAGTCTACAAGAGACCCAGTACTTC. This codes for CSATRRGGSLQETQYF.